One T cell receptor beta chain is described in this entry. The antigen is not known. The sample is drawn from a study of graft-versus-host responses after intestinal transplantation. Study as a whole: Each of the recipients got a multivisceral, liver-intestinal, or isolated intestinal transplant. Anti-thymocyte globulin was used for induction in all recipients, who then took tacrolimus and steroids for around 3 years.

The V end lost 1 base, the J end lost 4 bases, and 10 bases lay between the germline ends. The CDR3 runs to 14 residues. Per the germline V gene, CDR1 is WSHSY and CDR2 is SAAADI. The study, taken as a whole, reports: Detected in recipient marrow were GvH clones, some of which were first observed in ileum or blood. Graft-donor T cell macrochimerism in patients accompanied high graft-versus-host to host-versus-graft clonal ratios in allografts.

The method was immunoSEQ multiplex PCR; TCRdb's version includes in-frame clones alone and lacks a portion of them. The table has about 69,000 clones, roughly 89% seen once; the top ten hold roughly 6.7%. This material consisted of bone marrow, taken 734 days after intestinal transplantation. This clonotype was sampled from a human patient who received an intestinal transplant, so some T cells may come from the graft donor. The chain recombines TRBV10-2 with TRBJ2-5; D remains unclear. The DNA of the CDR3 is TGCGCCAGCAGTGAGTTCGGCGAGTTAGAGACCCAGTACTTC. Translated: CASSEFGELETQYF.